Listed here are 24 T cell receptor beta chains from one sample, sequenced in a study of blood T cell repertoires in COVID-19. TCRdb's copy holds only in-frame clones and misses some; the assay was immunoSEQ multiplex PCR. This table holds some 70,000 clones, 81% found once. Sequenced material: peripheral blood. Every receptor here comes from a woman aged 65 to 85 with acute or convalescent COVID-19.

This clone was found once. The rearrangement links TRBV28 to TRBJ2-6; D might be TRBD2 (5 bases). Between the trimmed V and J ends, which lost 7 bases and 2 bases, there was a span of 15 bases. The length of the CDR3 is 16 residues. The V gene's germline CDR1 is MDHEN and CDR2 SYDVKM. The CDR3: CASNEGTVPGANVLTF. CDR3 coding DNA: TGTGCCAGCAACGAGGGCACAGTTCCTGGGGCCAACGTCCTGACTTTC.

This chain links TRBV18 with TRBJ2-4; maybe TRBD2 (6 bases). The CDR3 extends over 15 amino acids. Germline V gene data show CDR1 as KGHSH and CDR2 as LQKENI. Trimming shortened V by 6 bases and J by 3 bases, and 15 bases separated the two germline ends. The CDR3 region has the DNA TGTGCCAGCTCCGGGGAGGTTACAGGCAAAAACATTCAGTACTTC. Encoded protein: CASSGEVTGKNIQYF.

The gene calls are TRBV2 and TRBJ2-5, with unresolved D. The CDR3 spans 16 residues. V was shortened by 2 bases and J by 2 bases, with 15 bases between the two germline ends. Looked up from germline, CDR1 is SNHLY and CDR2 is FYNNEI. As DNA, the CDR3 is TGTGCCAGCAGTGAACTAAGGTCCGACTCACAAGAGACCCAGTACTTC. Translating gives CASSELRSDSQETQYF.

In the case of this clone: One end of the junction varies from germline; a read error may be responsible. This chain links TRBV9 with TRBJ2-5; 11 bases agree with TRBD2. The CDR3 runs 16 residues. The germline gives CDR1 SGDLS, CDR2 YYNGEE. The CDR3 DNA reads as TGTGCCAGCAACGTAGGCCTAGCGGGGGGCGTGGAGACCCAGTACTTC. The encoded protein is CASNVGLAGGVETQYF.

The rearrangement uses TRBV27 and TRBJ2-7, with D perhaps matching TRBD2 (5 bases). The V and J ends lost 3 bases and 2 bases respectively, with 8 bases between them. From germline, CDR1 is MNHEY and CDR2 SMNVEV (reference sequence). The CDR3 consists of 13 residues. In nucleotides, the CDR3 is TGTGCCAGCAGTTTTGAGGGCCCCTACGAGCAGTACTTC. It codes for CASSFEGPYEQYF.

The genes are TRBV27 and TRBJ2-3; 8 nucleotides agree with TRBD2. J gave up 0 bases and V 6 bases, and 2 bases lay outside the gene matches. This CDR3 spans 14 amino acids. Per germline, CDR1 MNHEY and CDR2 SMNVEV (reference sequence). CDR3 sequence (DNA): TGTGCCAGCAGAGCGGGAGTGAGCACAGATACGCAGTATTTT. This sequence encodes CASRAGVSTDTQYF.

The rearrangement uses TRBV28 and TRBJ1-5; D is unclear. The V end lost 7 bases, the J end lost 4 bases, and 8 bases lay between the germline ends. Germline V gene sequence: CDR1 MDHEN, CDR2 SYDVKM. The CDR3 length is 12 residues. CDR3 sequence: CASTTPNQPQHF. The CDR3 nucleotides read TGTGCCAGCACCACTCCAAATCAGCCCCAGCATTTT.

The rearrangement uses TRBV14 and TRBJ2-3; tentative D call: TRBD2 (7 bases). This CDR3 spans 17 amino acids. In germline, CDR1 is SGHDN, CDR2 FVKESK. Trimming took off 1 base at V and 2 bases at J, with 16 bases between the two ends. The CDR3, as DNA: TGTGCCAGCAGCCAAGCCTGGGGAGGGGGGACCACAGATACGCAGTATTTT. It codes for CASSQAWGGGTTDTQYF.

This chain uses TRBV7-5 with TRBJ2-1; the D call TRBD1 from the table was never checked on the DNA. TRBV7-5 is assigned pseudogene status. The CDR3 spans 15 residues. In DNA form, the CDR3 reads TGTGCCAGAAGCTTATGCAGGGCGGCCTACAATGAGCAGTTCTTC. Translated: CARSLCRAAYNEQFF.

This chain connects TRBV27 to TRBJ1-1, with unresolved D. The germline V and J ends were trimmed by 2 bases and 0 bases, with 19 bases remaining between them. From germline, CDR1 is MNHEY and CDR2 SMNVEV (reference sequence). The CDR3 length is 18 residues. The CDR3 loop reads CASSLGVRAANLNTEAFF. The CDR3, as DNA: TGTGCCAGCAGTTTAGGTGTGAGAGCGGCAAACCTGAACACTGAAGCTTTCTTT.

V gene TRBV6-1 combines with J gene TRBJ1-1, with a possible D match to TRBD1 (6 bases). The CDR3 is 15 amino acids. Germline CDR1 MNHNS, CDR2 SASEGT. V lost 2 bases and J 5 bases, leaving 15 bases between the germline ends. The CDR3 spells CASSELAGAVTEAFF. The CDR3 bases are TGTGCCAGCAGTGAATTAGCAGGGGCGGTAACTGAAGCTTTCTTT.

The chain's CDR3 is CSASLSGYSYNEQFF. The CDR3 region has the DNA TGCAGTGCGAGTTTGAGTGGTTACTCCTACAATGAGCAGTTCTTC. V usage is TRBV20-1 and J usage is TRBJ2-1; D ambiguous. The germline gives CDR1 DFQATT, CDR2 SNEGSKA (reference sequence). CDR3 size: 15 residues. Trimming left V 6 bases short and J 0 bases short, with 15 bases between.

This clone was found a few times. The rearrangement joins TRBV6-4 to TRBJ2-3, with 9 bases that match TRBD1. This CDR3 spans 15 amino acids. The V and J ends lost 4 bases and 6 bases, in that order; junction bases with no gene match: 8. The germline V gene encodes CDR1 MRHNA and CDR2 SNTAGT. This chain's CDR3 is CASSAGTGTWDTQYF. The CDR3 bases are TGTGCCAGCAGTGCGGGGACAGGGACCTGGGATACGCAGTATTTT.

The chain links TRBV29-1 to TRBJ1-1; D might be TRBD1 (6 bases). This CDR3 contains 13 residues. Germline V gene lookup returns CDR1 SQVTM and CDR2 ANQGSEA. The V end lost 6 bases, the J end lost 5 bases, and 16 bases lay between the germline ends. CDR3 in DNA: TGCAGCGTCGAACAGGGAGGGGGGACTGAAGCTTTCTTT. The encoded protein is CSVEQGGGTEAFF.

The genes are TRBV19 and TRBJ1-1, with a possible D match to TRBD1 (6 bases). Germline V lookup: CDR1 LNHDA, CDR2 SQIVND (reference sequence). V dropped 5 bases and J dropped 5 bases, with 15 bases sitting between them. CDR3 length equals 14 residues. The DNA for the CDR3 is TGTGCCAGTAGTCCCTGGACAGAGGATACTGAAGCTTTCTTT. Amino acids: CASSPWTEDTEAFF.

The chain recombines TRBV3-1 (or the pseudogene TRBV3-2) with TRBJ2-7, with a tentative D call TRBD2 (6 bases). The V end lost 0 bases, the J end lost 2 bases, and 11 bases lay between the germline ends. CDR1 is LGHDT, CDR2 YNNKEL, per germline (reference sequence). CDR3 length: 15 residues. The CDR3 DNA follows: TGTGCCAGCAGCCAAGATCTAGCGCTAGCCTACGAGCAGTACTTC. This codes for CASSQDLALAYEQYF.

The chain employs TRBV19 and TRBJ1-6, with D hard to call. The V end was cut by 11 bases, the J end by 3 bases, with 11 bases between. This CDR3 has 13 residues. Germline V gene data show CDR1 as LNHDA and CDR2 as SQIVND (reference sequence). The CDR3 nucleotides are TGTGCCGGTTCTGCAGACTATAATTCACCCCTCCACTTT. Its protein product is CAGSADYNSPLHF.

The CDR3 DNA follows: TGTGCCAGTAGTGCTACAGGGGGCTATGGCTACACCTTC. This gives the protein CASSATGGYGYTF. The rearrangement joins TRBV19 to TRBJ1-2, with 8 bases matching TRBD1. This CDR3 comprises 13 residues. With V trimmed by 5 bases and J by 4 bases, 3 bases remained unmatched. Per the germline V gene, CDR1 is LNHDA and CDR2 is SQIVND (reference sequence).

The chain combines TRBV18 with TRBJ2-2; the match to TRBD1 covers 10 bases. In germline, CDR1 is KGHSH, CDR2 LQKENI. The V and J ends lost 0 bases and 0 bases, in that order; junction bases with no gene match: 4. The CDR3 consists of 18 residues. This CDR3 reads CASSPPGQGYANTGELFF. Here the CDR3 DNA reads TGTGCCAGCTCACCACCGGGACAGGGGTACGCGAACACCGGGGAGCTGTTTTTT.

On this clone itself: Germline and junction disagree at one end, which may indicate a read error. Other DNA sequences in the sample encode the same CDR3. V is TRBV30 and J is TRBJ2-5, with 13 bases aligning to TRBD2. This CDR3 spans 14 amino acids. Germline V gene sequence: CDR1 GTSNPN, CDR2 SVGIG (reference sequence). The CDR3 region is CAWSQTSGGETQYF. DNA of the CDR3: TGCGCCTGGAGTCAGACTAGCGGGGGGGAGACCCAGTACTTC. The whole variable domain, filled in from reference TRBV30 and TRBJ2-5, reads SQTIHQWPATLVQPVGSPLSLECTVEGTSNPNLYWYRQAAGRGLQLLFYSVGIGQISSEVPQNLSASRPQDRQFILSSKKLLLSDSGFYLCAWSQTSGGETQYFGPGTRLLVL.

V and J are TRBV24-1 and TRBJ2-7, with TRBD1 identical over 7 bases. The CDR3 consists of 15 residues. Looked up from germline, CDR1 is KGHDR and CDR2 is SFDVKD. Trimming removed 1 base from V and 3 bases from J; junction bases left unmatched: 5. The CDR3 nucleotides read TGTGCCACCAGTGATTTCCGACAGGGAATCTACGAGCAGTACTTC. It yields the protein CATSDFRQGIYEQYF.

The chain couples TRBV7-6 to TRBJ1-6; D perhaps matches TRBD1 (6 bases). Germline lookup yields CDR1 SGHVS and CDR2 FNYEAQ. Trimming removed 6 bases from V and 7 bases from J, with 16 bases in between. This CDR3 has 15 residues. CDR3 DNA: TGTGCCAGCAGTCGAATGACAGGAAACAATTCACCCCTCCACTTT. The encoded protein is CASSRMTGNNSPLHF.

The V and J genes are TRBV6-2 or TRBV6-3 and TRBJ2-7; D may be TRBD1 (6 bases). CDR1 MNHEY and CDR2 SVGEGT come from the germline V gene. V lost 3 bases and J 1 base, leaving 13 bases between the germline ends. CDR3 length: 15 residues. The CDR3 region has the DNA TGTGCCAGCAGTTATTATTGGACAGCTTCCTACGAGCAGTACTTC. As protein: CASSYYWTASYEQYF.

The CDR3 coding sequence is TGTGCCAGCAGCACCCACAGGGGTGAAGATCAGCCCCAGCATTTT. Translating it yields CASSTHRGEDQPQHF. The rearrangement uses TRBV7-8 and TRBJ1-5, with 7 bases identical to TRBD1. With 5 bases clipped from V and 5 bases from J, the junction kept 9 bases outside the gene matches. Germline CDR1 reads SGHVS; CDR2 reads FQNEAQ. The length of the CDR3 is 15 residues.